A selection of T cell receptor beta chains follows, all from one sample in a study. TCRdb itself ran the reads through MiXCR, one entry per CDR3 protein. The table lists 1,700 or so distinct CDR3 sequences, 8% to 8.5% of them singletons. Sequences were obtained from CD4+ T cells from peripheral blood. These receptors originate from a human donor with rheumatoid arthritis. CDR3s include the opening cysteine and the closing phenylalanine or tryptophan. D genes are given only for firm matches. Size values are once, few and many counts, or a class for expanded clones, and some rows have none.

clone_size	d_call	cdr3_length	v_call	j_call	cdr3_aa	cdr3_nt
NA	NA	17	TRBV19	TRBJ2-3	CASSIEGARQDPNTQYF	TGTGCCAGTAGTATAGAGGGCGCTCGACAGGATCCAAATACGCAGTATTTT
medium-sized	NA	11	TRBV28	TRBJ1-1	CASTGRSAAFF	TGTGCCAGCACCGGGCGCTCGGCAGCTTTCTTT
medium-sized	NA	14	TRBV20-1	TRBJ1-5	CSARDPMQGQPQHF	TGCAGTGCTAGAGATCCAATGCAAGGACAGCCCCAGCATTTT
large	NA	13	TRBV4-2	TRBJ2-7	CASSQAARYEQYF	TGTGCCAGCAGCCAAGCGGCACGATACGAGCAGTACTTC
medium-sized	NA	19	TRBV7-6	TRBJ2-2	CASSLETAASFPSTGELFF	TGTGCCAGCAGCTTAGAAACGGCCGCGTCCTTTCCGAGCACCGGGGAGCTGTTTTTT
medium-sized	TRBD1	18	TRBV18	TRBJ2-2	CASSPRDRGPANTGELFF	TGTGCCAGCTCACCGCGGGACAGGGGACCTGCGAACACCGGGGAGCTGTTTTTT
large	TRBD1	15	TRBV6-2/TRBV6-3	TRBJ1-4	CASSPHRDRGEKLFF	TGTGCCAGCAGCCCCCACCGGGACAGAGGCGAAAAACTGTTTTTT
medium-sized	TRBD1	15	TRBV18	TRBJ2-7	CASSPSTGEYYEQYF	TGTGCCAGCTCACCATCAACAGGGGAGTACTACGAGCAGTACTTC
many	TRBD1	14	TRBV4-2	TRBJ2-7	CASSPGQESYEQYF	TGTGCCAGCAGCCCTGGACAGGAGTCCTACGAGCAGTACTTC
few	TRBD1	16	TRBV6-2/TRBV6-3	TRBJ1-2	CASRSPTTGSNYGYTF	TGTGCCAGCAGATCCCCAACGACAGGGAGCAACTATGGCTACACCTTC
large	NA	15	TRBV11-2	TRBJ1-2	CASNELRGSGYGYTF	TGTGCCAGCAACGAACTGAGGGGATCCGGCTATGGCTACACCTTC
large	TRBD1	17	TRBV4-3	TRBJ2-7	CASSQDLRTGSTYEQYF	TGCGCCAGCAGCCAAGATCTCCGGACAGGGTCGACCTACGAGCAGTACTTC
medium-sized	TRBD1	14	TRBV5-1	TRBJ2-2	CASSKGQGAGELFF	TGCGCCAGCAGCAAGGGACAGGGGGCCGGGGAGCTGTTTTTT
medium-sized	NA	17	TRBV19	TRBJ1-5	CASSRGGWEVDNQPQHF	TGTGCCAGTAGTAGGGGGGGCTGGGAGGTTGATAATCAGCCCCAGCATTTT
medium-sized	NA	15	TRBV7-2	TRBJ2-1	CASSLVSASYNEQFF	TGTGCCAGCAGCTTAGTTTCAGCCTCCTACAATGAGCAGTTCTTC
many	NA	13	TRBV7-6	TRBJ2-1	CASSFGRTGEQFF	TGTGCCAGCAGCTTTGGGAGGACGGGGGAGCAGTTCTTC
many	TRBD1	14	TRBV12-3/TRBV12-4	TRBJ2-7	CASSLGQGSYEQYF	TGTGCCAGCAGTTTAGGACAGGGGTCCTACGAGCAGTACTTC
medium-sized	NA	14	TRBV20-1	TRBJ2-1	CSAREIGTSNEQFF	TGCAGTGCTAGAGAAATCGGAACTTCCAATGAGCAGTTCTTC
large	TRBD2	17	TRBV7-2	TRBJ2-1	CASSSETSESRRSEQFF	TGTGCCAGCAGCTCAGAGACTAGCGAAAGCCGCAGGAGTGAGCAGTTCTTC
NA	NA	13	TRBV4-1	TRBJ2-1	CASSQLGVGEQFF	TGCGCCAGCAGCCAATTGGGGGTAGGGGAGCAGTTCTTC
many	NA	15	TRBV7-8	TRBJ2-3	CASSKGTVNTDTQYF	TGTGCCAGCAGCAAAGGGACGGTAAACACAGATACGCAGTATTTT
medium-sized	NA	14	TRBV3-1	TRBJ2-3	CASSQAGDADTQYF	TGTGCCAGCAGCCAAGCCGGTGACGCAGATACGCAGTATTTT
NA	TRBD1	14	TRBV19	TRBJ2-7	CASRPGQGGYEQYF	TGTGCCAGTAGACCGGGACAGGGGGGCTACGAGCAGTACTTC
medium-sized	TRBD2	16	TRBV7-2	TRBJ2-1	CASSLVSSGGHNEQFF	TGTGCCAGCAGCTTAGTCAGTAGCGGGGGCCATAATGAGCAGTTCTTC
many	NA	13	TRBV10-3	TRBJ1-3	CAITGDSGNTIYF	TGTGCCATCACAGGAGACTCTGGAAACACCATATATTTT
medium-sized	NA	13	TRBV15	TRBJ2-2	CATSIVRTGELFF	TGTGCCACCAGCATCGTGCGAACCGGGGAGCTGTTTTTT
medium-sized	NA	15	TRBV11-1	TRBJ2-2	CASSLGASVVGELFF	TGTGCCAGCAGCTTAGGGGCTAGCGTAGTCGGGGAGCTGTTTTTT
many	NA	12	TRBV2	TRBJ2-7	CALGSFSYEQYF	TGTGCACTTGGGAGTTTCTCCTACGAGCAGTACTTC
medium-sized	NA	14	TRBV20-1	TRBJ1-5	CSASPDPAGQPQHF	TGCAGTGCGAGCCCCGATCCAGCAGGGCAGCCCCAGCATTTT
medium-sized	NA	17	TRBV9	TRBJ1-2	CASSVDGWGELNYGYTF	TGTGCCAGCAGCGTGGACGGTTGGGGGGAGTTAAACTATGGCTACACCTTC
medium-sized	NA	15	TRBV5-1	TRBJ2-2	CASSISGSNTGELFF	TGCGCCAGCAGCATTTCCGGGAGCAACACCGGGGAGCTGTTTTTT
medium-sized	NA	17	TRBV10-3	TRBJ2-7	CAISEDLTGRRLGEQYF	TGTGCCATCAGTGAGGACCTGACAGGGAGGAGGCTGGGCGAGCAGTACTTC
large	TRBD2	15	TRBV7-9	TRBJ2-5	CASSLGTSQGETQYF	TGTGCCAGCAGCTTAGGGACTAGCCAGGGAGAGACCCAGTACTTC
medium-sized	TRBD1	14	TRBV5-6	TRBJ1-6	CASSLGQGDSPLHF	TGTGCCAGCAGCCTGGGACAGGGTGATTCACCCCTCCACTTT
medium-sized	NA	14	TRBV20-1	TRBJ2-1	CSANRDTSYNEQFF	TGCAGTGCGAACCGGGACACCTCCTACAATGAGCAGTTCTTC
few	TRBD1	16	TRBV28	TRBJ1-5	CASSLPPGQDNQPQHF	TGTGCCAGCAGTTTACCCCCCGGACAGGACAATCAGCCCCAGCATTTT
medium-sized	NA	15	TRBV5-4	TRBJ2-3	CASSLGTYRTDTQYF	TGTGCCAGCAGCTTGGGGACATATCGCACAGATACGCAGTATTTT
large	NA	13	TRBV27	TRBJ1-1	CASSGRGVPEAFF	TGTGCCAGCAGCGGCCGGGGGGTCCCTGAAGCTTTCTTT
once	NA	15	TRBV4-1	TRBJ2-7	CANSQDLSGVGEQYF	TGCGCCAACAGCCAAGACTTATCGGGAGTTGGCGAGCAGTACTTC
large	TRBD2	15	TRBV9	TRBJ2-1	CASSVALAANNEQFF	TGTGCCAGCAGCGTAGCCCTAGCGGCGAACAATGAGCAGTTCTTC
medium-sized	NA	15	TRBV11-1	TRBJ2-1	CASSPPYVSGNEQFF	TGTGCCAGCAGCCCCCCATATGTTAGTGGCAATGAGCAGTTCTTC